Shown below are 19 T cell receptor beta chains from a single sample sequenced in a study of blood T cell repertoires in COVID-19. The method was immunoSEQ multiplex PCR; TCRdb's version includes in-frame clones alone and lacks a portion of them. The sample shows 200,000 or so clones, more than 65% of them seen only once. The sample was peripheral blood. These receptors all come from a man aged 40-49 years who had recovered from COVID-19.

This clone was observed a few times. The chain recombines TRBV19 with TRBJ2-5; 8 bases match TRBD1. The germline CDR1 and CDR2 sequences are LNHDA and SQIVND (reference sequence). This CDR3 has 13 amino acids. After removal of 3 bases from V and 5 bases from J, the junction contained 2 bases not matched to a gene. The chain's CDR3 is CASSMTGDETQYF. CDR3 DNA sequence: TGTGCCAGTAGTATGACAGGGGACGAGACCCAGTACTTC.

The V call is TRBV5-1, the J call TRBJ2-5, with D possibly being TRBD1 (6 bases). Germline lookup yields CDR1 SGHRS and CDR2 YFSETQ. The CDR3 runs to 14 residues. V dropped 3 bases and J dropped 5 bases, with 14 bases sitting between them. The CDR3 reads CASSSGPRGETQYF. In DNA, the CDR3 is TGCGCCAGCAGCTCTGGACCTAGGGGGGAGACCCAGTACTTC. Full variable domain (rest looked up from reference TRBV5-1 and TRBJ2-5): KAGVTQTPRYLIKTRGQQVTLSCSPISGHRSVSWYQQTPGQGLQFLFEYFSETQRNKGNFPGRFSGRQFSNSRSEMNVSTLELGDSALYLCASSSGPRGETQYFGPGTRLLVL.

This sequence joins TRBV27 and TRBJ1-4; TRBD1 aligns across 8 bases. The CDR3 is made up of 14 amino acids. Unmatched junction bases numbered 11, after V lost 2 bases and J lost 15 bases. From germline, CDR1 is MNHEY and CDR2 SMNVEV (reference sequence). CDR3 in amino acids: CASSLRDRSSGVFF. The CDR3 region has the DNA TGTGCCAGCAGTTTAAGGGACAGGTCTTCCGGGGTGTTTTTT.

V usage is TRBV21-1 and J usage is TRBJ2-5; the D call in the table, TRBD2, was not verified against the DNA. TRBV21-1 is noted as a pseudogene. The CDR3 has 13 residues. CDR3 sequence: CASSKVSRGTQYF. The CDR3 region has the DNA TGTGCCAGCAGCAAAGTAAGCCGGGGGACCCAGTACTTC.

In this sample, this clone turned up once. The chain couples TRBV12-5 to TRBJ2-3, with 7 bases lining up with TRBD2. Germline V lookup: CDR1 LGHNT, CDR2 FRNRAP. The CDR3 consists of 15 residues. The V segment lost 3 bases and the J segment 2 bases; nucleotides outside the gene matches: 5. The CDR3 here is CASGLGEGTTDTQYF. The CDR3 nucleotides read TGTGCTAGTGGTTTAGGGGAGGGGACCACAGATACGCAGTATTTT.

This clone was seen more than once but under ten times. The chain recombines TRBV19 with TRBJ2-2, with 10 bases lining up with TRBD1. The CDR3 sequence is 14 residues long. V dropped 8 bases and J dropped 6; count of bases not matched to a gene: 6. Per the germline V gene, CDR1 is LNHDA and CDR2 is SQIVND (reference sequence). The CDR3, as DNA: TGTGCCAGTCGAGGGACAGGGGTGGCCGGGGAGCTGTTTTTT. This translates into CASRGTGVAGELFF.

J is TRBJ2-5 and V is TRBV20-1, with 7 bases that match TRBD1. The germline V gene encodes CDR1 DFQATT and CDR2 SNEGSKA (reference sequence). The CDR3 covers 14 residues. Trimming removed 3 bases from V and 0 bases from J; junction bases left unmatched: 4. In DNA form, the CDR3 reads TGCAGTGCTAGTCAACAGGGGTACCAAGAGACCCAGTACTTC. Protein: CSASQQGYQETQYF.

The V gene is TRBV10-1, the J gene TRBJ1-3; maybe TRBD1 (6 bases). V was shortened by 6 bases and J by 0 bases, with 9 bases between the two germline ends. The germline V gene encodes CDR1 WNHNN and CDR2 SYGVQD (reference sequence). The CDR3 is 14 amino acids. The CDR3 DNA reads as TGCGCCAGCAGGAACAGGGTCTCTGGAAACACCATATATTTT. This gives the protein CASRNRVSGNTIYF.

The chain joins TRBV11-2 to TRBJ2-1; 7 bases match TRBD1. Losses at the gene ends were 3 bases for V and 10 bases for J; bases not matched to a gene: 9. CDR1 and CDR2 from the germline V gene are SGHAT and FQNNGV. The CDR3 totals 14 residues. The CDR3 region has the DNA TGTGCCAGCAGCTTTGCTTCTCCGGGACAGGAGCAGTTCTTC. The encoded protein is CASSFASPGQEQFF.

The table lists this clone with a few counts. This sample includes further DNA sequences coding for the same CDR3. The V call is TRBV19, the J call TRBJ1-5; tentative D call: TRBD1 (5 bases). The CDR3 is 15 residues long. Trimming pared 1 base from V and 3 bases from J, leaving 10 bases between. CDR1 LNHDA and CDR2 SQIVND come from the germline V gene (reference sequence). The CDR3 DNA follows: TGTGCCAGTAGTATAGTACCAGGGTCCAATCAGCCCCAGCATTTT. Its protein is CASSIVPGSNQPQHF.

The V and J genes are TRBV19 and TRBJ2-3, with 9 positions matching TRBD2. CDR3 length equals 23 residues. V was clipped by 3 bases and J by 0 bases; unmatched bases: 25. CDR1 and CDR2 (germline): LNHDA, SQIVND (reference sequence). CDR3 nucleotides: TGTGCCAGTAGTATCGGGGTCCCGGGCGGGGGGGCTTTTGTGGGCTCCAGCACAGATACGCAGTATTTT. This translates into CASSIGVPGGGAFVGSSTDTQYF.

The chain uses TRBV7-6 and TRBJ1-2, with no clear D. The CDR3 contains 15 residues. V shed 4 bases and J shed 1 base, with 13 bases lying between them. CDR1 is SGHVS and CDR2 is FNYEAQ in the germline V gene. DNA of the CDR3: TGTGCCAGCAGCTCCCAGCTCGGAGATAACTATGGCTACACCTTC. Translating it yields CASSSQLGDNYGYTF.

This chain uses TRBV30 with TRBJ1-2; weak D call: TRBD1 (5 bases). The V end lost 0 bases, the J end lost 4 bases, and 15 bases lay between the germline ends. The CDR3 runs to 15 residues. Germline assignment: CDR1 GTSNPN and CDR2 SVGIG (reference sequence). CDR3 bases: TGTGCCTGGAGTGTACGGGCAGGGAATCGCTATGGCTACACCTTC. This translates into CAWSVRAGNRYGYTF. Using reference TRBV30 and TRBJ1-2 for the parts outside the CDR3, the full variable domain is SQTIHQWPATLVQPVGSPLSLECTVEGTSNPNLYWYRQAAGRGLQLLFYSVGIGQISSEVPQNLSASRPQDRQFILSSKKLLLSDSGFYLCAWSVRAGNRYGYTFGSGTRLTVV.

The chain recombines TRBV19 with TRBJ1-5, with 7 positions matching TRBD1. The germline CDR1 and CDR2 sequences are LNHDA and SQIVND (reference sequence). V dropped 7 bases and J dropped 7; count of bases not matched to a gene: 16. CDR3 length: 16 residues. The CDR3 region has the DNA TGTGCCAGTAAGGCGAGACAGGGTGATATAGGCCAGCCCCAGCATTTT. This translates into CASKARQGDIGQPQHF.

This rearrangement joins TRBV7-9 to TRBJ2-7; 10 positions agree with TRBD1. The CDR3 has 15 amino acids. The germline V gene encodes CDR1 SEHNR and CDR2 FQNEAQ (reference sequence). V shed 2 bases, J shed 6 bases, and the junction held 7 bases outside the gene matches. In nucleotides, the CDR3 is TGTGCCAGCAGCTTATCAACCGGGACAGGGGCCGAGCAGTACTTC. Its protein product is CASSLSTGTGAEQYF.

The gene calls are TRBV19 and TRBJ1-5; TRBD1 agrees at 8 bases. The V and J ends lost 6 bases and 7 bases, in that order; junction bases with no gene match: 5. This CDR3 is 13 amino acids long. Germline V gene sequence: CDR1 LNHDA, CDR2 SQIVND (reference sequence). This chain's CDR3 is CASRLQGGQPQHF. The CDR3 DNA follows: TGTGCCAGTAGACTACAGGGGGGCCAGCCCCAGCATTTT.

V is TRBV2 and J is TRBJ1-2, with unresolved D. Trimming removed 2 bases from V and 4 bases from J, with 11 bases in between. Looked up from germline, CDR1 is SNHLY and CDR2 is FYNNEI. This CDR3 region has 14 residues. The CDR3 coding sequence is TGTGCCAGCAGTGAATCGGGAAGGAGCTATGGCTACACCTTC. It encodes CASSESGRSYGYTF. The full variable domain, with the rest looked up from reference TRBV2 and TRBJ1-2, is EPEVTQTPSHQVTQMGQEVILRCVPISNHLYFYWYRQILGQKVEFLVSFYNNEISEKSEIFDDQFSVERPDGSNFTLKIRSTKLEDSAMYFCASSESGRSYGYTFGSGTRLTVV.

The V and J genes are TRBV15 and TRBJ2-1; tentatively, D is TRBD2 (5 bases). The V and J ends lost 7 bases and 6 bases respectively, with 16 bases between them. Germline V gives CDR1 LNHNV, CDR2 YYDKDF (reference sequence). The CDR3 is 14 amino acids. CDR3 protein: CATKRTTTTNEQFF. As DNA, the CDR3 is TGTGCCACCAAGCGGACCACTACGACCAATGAGCAGTTCTTC.

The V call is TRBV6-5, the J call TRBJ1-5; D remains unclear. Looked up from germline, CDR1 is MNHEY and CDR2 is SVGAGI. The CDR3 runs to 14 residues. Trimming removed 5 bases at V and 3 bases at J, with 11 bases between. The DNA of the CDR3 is TGTGCCAGCAGTCCCGACTCCGTCAATCAGCCCCAGCATTTT. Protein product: CASSPDSVNQPQHF.